Listed below are T cell receptor beta chains from one sample, sequenced in a study of T-cell reconstitution after alpha-beta-depleted transplantation in children. TCRdb itself ran the PCR reads through MiXCR, one entry per CDR3 protein. The sample holds around 700,000 distinct CDR3 sequences, about an eighth seen once. The sequences come from PBMCs, collected before TCRalphabeta/CD19-depleted stem cell transplant. The receptors stem from a girl aged 2 to 10 with congenital amegakaryocytic thrombocytopenia, due to receive a stem cell transplant. The CDR3 runs from the conserved cysteine through the conserved F or W. The order of the fields is CDR3 protein, CDR3 DNA, J gene, V gene, clone size, D gene. D genes are given only for firm matches. The size field is filled for only some rows; it gives once, few, many or a size class.

CSVRGGLAQNIQYF,TGCAGCGTTCGTGGAGGCTTGGCCCAAAACATTCAGTACTTC,TRBJ2-4,TRBV29-1,NA,NA
CATSRERAELTDTQYF,TGTGCCACCAGCAGAGAACGAGCGGAACTCACAGATACGCAGTATTTT,TRBJ2-3,TRBV15,many,NA
CASSWRLAGVRQYF,TGTGCCAGCAGCTGGCGTCTAGCGGGAGTCAGGCAGTACTTC,TRBJ2-7,TRBV11-2,NA,TRBD2
CASSGFLADTYNEQFF,TGTGCCAGCAGCGGGTTCCTAGCGGACACCTACAATGAGCAGTTCTTC,TRBJ2-1,TRBV11-2,few,TRBD2
CASKQGRVPPTDTQYF,TGTGCCAGCAAGCAAGGAAGGGTGCCCCCCACAGATACGCAGTATTTT,TRBJ2-3,TRBV6-1,NA,NA
CSVWPSTDTQYF,TGCAGCGTTTGGCCTAGCACAGATACGCAGTATTTT,TRBJ2-3,TRBV29-1,few,NA
CASSQFWKPPRANTGELFF,TGTGCCAGCAGCCAATTCTGGAAACCCCCGCGGGCGAACACCGGGGAGCTGTTTTTT,TRBJ2-2,TRBV3-1,NA,NA
CATLHPNTGELFF,TGTGCCACCCTACACCCGAACACCGGGGAGCTGTTTTTT,TRBJ2-2,TRBV24-1,NA,NA
CASHSSAGVIDEQFF,TGTGCCAGCCATAGTTCAGCGGGAGTAATAGATGAGCAGTTCTTC,TRBJ2-1,TRBV19,few,TRBD2
CASSELGVYNEQFF,TGTGCCAGCAGTGAATTAGGTGTGTACAATGAGCAGTTCTTC,TRBJ2-1,TRBV27,NA,NA
CSAPHGGGTNNSPLHF,TGCAGTGCCCCTCACGGCGGGGGAACGAATAATTCACCCCTCCACTTT,TRBJ1-6,TRBV20-1,many,NA
CASSFFHNRGYGEQYF,TGTGCCAGCAGCTTTTTTCACAACCGGGGGTACGGGGAGCAGTACTTC,TRBJ2-7,TRBV5-6,NA,NA
CASISVGGVYEQYF,TGTGCCAGCATCTCTGTTGGGGGGGTCTACGAGCAGTACTTC,TRBJ2-7,TRBV5-5,few,TRBD2
CASSQDITTGVANTEAFF,TGCGCCAGCAGCCAAGATATAACAACAGGGGTGGCGAACACTGAAGCTTTCTTT,TRBJ1-1,TRBV4-1,NA,TRBD1
CASRTRNEKKNIQYF,TGTGCCAGCAGAACGAGGAACGAAAAGAAAAACATTCAGTACTTC,TRBJ2-4,TRBV27,NA,NA
CASSATLRDGRETQYF,TGCGCCAGCAGCGCCACTCTACGGGACGGACGGGAGACCCAGTACTTC,TRBJ2-5,TRBV5-1,NA,NA
CASTKSPFPSYEQYF,TGTGCCAGCACCAAGAGCCCGTTTCCCTCCTACGAGCAGTACTTC,TRBJ2-7,TRBV28,NA,NA
CASRRTENHYGYTF,TGTGCCAGCAGACGAACGGAGAACCACTATGGCTACACCTTC,TRBJ1-2,TRBV27,many,NA
CASSLGDTDSPLHF,TGCGCCAGCAGCTTGGGGGACACGGATTCACCCCTCCACTTT,TRBJ1-6,TRBV5-1,many,NA
CSVDARASNNEQFF,TGCAGCGTTGATGCCAGGGCATCGAACAATGAGCAGTTCTTC,TRBJ2-1,TRBV29-1,few,NA
CASSLGLGHQETQYF,TGCGCCAGCAGCTTGGGACTAGGGCATCAAGAGACCCAGTACTTC,TRBJ2-5,TRBV5-1,many,NA
CASSLGYSGANVLTF,TGTGCCAGCAGCTTAGGGTACTCTGGGGCCAACGTCCTGACTTTC,TRBJ2-6,TRBV7-8,many,NA
CASSRKPDTQYF,TGTGCCAGCAGCCGAAAACCTGATACGCAGTATTTT,TRBJ2-3,TRBV11-3,NA,NA
CASSLGLPKGGYEQYF,TGTGCCAGCAGTTTGGGACTACCAAAGGGAGGCTACGAGCAGTACTTC,TRBJ2-7,TRBV12-3/TRBV12-4,many,TRBD2
CASSGDTGGRTEAFF,TGCGCCAGCAGCGGCGACACCGGGGGGCGGACTGAAGCTTTCTTT,TRBJ1-1,TRBV5-1,NA,NA
CSAGQPEHF,TGCAGTGCAGGTCAGCCCGAGCATTTT,TRBJ1-5,TRBV20-1,NA,NA
CSASDPGLAETQYF,TGCAGTGCTTCAGATCCGGGACTAGCGGAGACCCAGTACTTC,TRBJ2-5,TRBV20-1,few,TRBD2
CASSQPSGSGSYEQYF,TGCGCCAGCAGCCAGCCTAGCGGGAGTGGCTCCTACGAGCAGTACTTC,TRBJ2-7,TRBV4-1,few,TRBD2
CASSEGGGANERFF,TGTGCCAGTAGCGAAGGGGGGGGAGCCAATGAGCGGTTCTTC,TRBJ2-1,TRBV19,NA,NA
CASSPSPGRGTDTQYF,TGTGCCAGCAGCCCGTCCCCAGGGAGAGGTACAGATACGCAGTATTTT,TRBJ2-3,TRBV7-3,NA,NA
CSARDRLGFKKANTEAFF,TGCAGTGCTAGAGATCGGTTGGGCTTTAAGAAAGCGAACACTGAAGCTTTCTTT,TRBJ1-1,TRBV20-1,many,NA
CASSWPDEQFF,TGTGCCAGCAGTTGGCCCGATGAGCAGTTCTTC,TRBJ2-1,TRBV6-2/TRBV6-3,NA,NA
CAWKSRKGGRILSF,TGTGCCTGGAAAAGCAGAAAGGGCGGGAGAATACTTAGCTTC,TRBJ2-1,TRBV30,few,TRBD2
CSANPRTQYF,TGCAGTGCTAATCCGAGGACGCAGTATTTT,TRBJ2-3,TRBV20-1,many,NA
CSARDYLAGYTF,TGCAGTGCTAGGGACTATCTCGCTGGCTACACCTTC,TRBJ1-2,TRBV20-1,many,NA
CATSRYRERPGTGELFF,TGTGCCACCAGCAGATACAGGGAACGTCCGGGGACCGGGGAGCTGTTTTTT,TRBJ2-2,TRBV15,many,NA
CASSLSRTSGTNEQFF,TGTGCCAGCAGCTTATCCAGGACTAGCGGAACCAATGAGCAGTTCTTC,TRBJ2-1,TRBV7-3,NA,TRBD2
CASSPRQGWDGYTF,TGTGCCAGCAGCCCCCGACAGGGTTGGGATGGCTACACCTTC,TRBJ1-2,TRBV7-6,few,TRBD1